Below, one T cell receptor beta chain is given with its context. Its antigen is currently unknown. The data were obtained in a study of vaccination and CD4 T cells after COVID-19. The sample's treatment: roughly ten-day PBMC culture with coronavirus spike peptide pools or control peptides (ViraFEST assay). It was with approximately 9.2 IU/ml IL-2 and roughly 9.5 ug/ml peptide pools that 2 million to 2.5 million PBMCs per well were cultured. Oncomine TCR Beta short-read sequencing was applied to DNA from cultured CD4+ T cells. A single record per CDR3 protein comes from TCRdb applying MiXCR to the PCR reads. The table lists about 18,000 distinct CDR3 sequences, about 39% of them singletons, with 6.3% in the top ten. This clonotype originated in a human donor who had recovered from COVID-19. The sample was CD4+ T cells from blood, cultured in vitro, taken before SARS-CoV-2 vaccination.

The CDR3 spells CASSFAGQPNYGYTF. CDR3 in DNA: TGTGCCAGCAGTTTCGCGGGACAGCCTAACTATGGCTACACCTTC. The V and J genes are TRBV12-3 or TRBV12-4 and TRBJ1-2; 7 bases map to TRBD1. The V gene end was trimmed by 3 bases and the J gene end by 0 bases; junction bases not matched to a gene: 4. The CDR3 sequence is 15 residues long.